The 26 T cell receptor beta chains presented below share a single source sample, sequenced in a study of blood T cell repertoires in COVID-19. Produced via immunoSEQ multiplex PCR; TCRdb's table is partial and in-frame only. The table includes 250,000 to 350,000 clones, 85% to 90% detected once. The sample was PBMCs or T cells enriched from blood (not recorded which). Every receptor here comes from a woman between 18 and 29 years old who had recovered from COVID-19.

This chain joins TRBV5-1 and TRBJ1-1; maybe TRBD1 (5 bases). Germline-derived CDR1 and CDR2 are SGHRS and YFSETQ. The CDR3 extends over 15 amino acids. Trimming stripped 0 bases from V and 1 base from J, with 10 bases between. The CDR3 bases are TGCGCCAGCAGCTTGGTTTGGGGCACGAACACTGAAGCTTTCTTT. Translated, it gives CASSLVWGTNTEAFF.

The J gene is TRBJ1-2, the V gene TRBV24-1; D uncertain. The length of the CDR3 is 14 residues. The germline gives CDR1 KGHDR, CDR2 SFDVKD. V was cut by 4 bases and J by 8 bases, with 16 bases left in between. The CDR3 DNA reads as TGTGCCACCAGTGACTCCGGACTGAGTGGAGGCTACACCTTC. Protein sequence: CATSDSGLSGGYTF.

The chain couples TRBV2 to TRBJ2-1; 13 positions match TRBD2. The CDR3 contains 17 residues. Germline values: CDR1 SNHLY, CDR2 FYNNEI. Germline trimming cut 6 bases from V and 8 bases from J; bases unmatched to any gene: 13. CDR3 loop: CASREGLAGPLSHEQFF. The CDR3 DNA reads TGTGCCAGCAGGGAGGGACTAGCGGGGCCTCTTTCGCATGAGCAGTTCTTC.

A single count supports this clone. V usage is TRBV5-1 and J usage is TRBJ1-6; D uncertain. CDR1 is SGHRS and CDR2 is YFSETQ in the germline V gene. The CDR3 spans 15 residues. Between the trimmed V and J ends, which lost 0 bases and 9 bases, there was a span of 13 bases. CDR3 DNA sequence: TGCGCCAGCAGCTTGGGTCCTCATGCGGGTTCACCCCTCCACTTT. This sequence encodes CASSLGPHAGSPLHF.

The CDR3, as DNA: TGTGCCAGCAGCTGGGACAGGAGCAATCAGCCCCAGCATTTT. It yields the protein CASSWDRSNQPQHF. The V and J genes are TRBV5-5 and TRBJ1-5, with 8 bases aligning to TRBD1. This CDR3 has 14 amino acids. Germline CDR1 is SGHKS and CDR2 is YYEKEE (reference sequence). V was pared by 3 bases and J by 1 base, with 0 bases of the junction left unmatched. Filled out from reference TRBV5-5 and TRBJ1-5, the complete variable domain reads DAGVTQSPTHLIKTRGQQVTLRCSPISGHKSVSWYQQVLGQGPQFIFQYYEKEERGRGNFPDRFSARQFPNYSSELNVNALLLGDSALYLCASSWDRSNQPQHFGDGTRLSIL.

The V gene is TRBV24-1, the J gene TRBJ1-2, with 7 bases fitting TRBD1. CDR1 and CDR2 (germline): KGHDR, SFDVKD. The V segment lost 0 bases and the J segment 8 bases; nucleotides outside the gene matches: 2. The CDR3 has 13 amino acids. CDR3 sequence: CATSDLKDRGYTF. The CDR3 DNA is TGTGCCACCAGTGATTTGAAGGACAGGGGCTACACCTTC.

V usage is TRBV3-1 (or the pseudogene TRBV3-2) and J usage is TRBJ2-5; 10 bases map to TRBD2. Germline lookup yields CDR1 LGHDT and CDR2 YNNKEL (reference sequence). CDR3 length: 15 residues. With 2 bases clipped from V and 5 bases from J, the junction kept 5 bases outside the gene matches. CDR3 in amino acids: CASSQPAGGAETQYF. CDR3 nucleotides: TGTGCCAGCAGCCAACCAGCGGGGGGGGCGGAGACCCAGTACTTC.

V gene TRBV19 combines with J gene TRBJ1-4; TRBD1 might be the D (6 bases). CDR3 length: 15 amino acids. V was trimmed by 5 bases and J by 6 bases, leaving 16 bases between them. Per the germline V gene, CDR1 is LNHDA and CDR2 is SQIVND (reference sequence). CDR3 amino acids: CASSPYRARDEKLFF. The CDR3 nucleotides read TGTGCCAGTAGTCCTTACAGGGCGCGGGATGAAAAACTGTTTTTT. Drawing the rest from reference TRBV19 and TRBJ1-4, the complete variable domain is DGGITQSPKYLFRKEGQNVTLSCEQNLNHDAMYWYRQDPGQGLRLIYYSQIVNDFQKGDIAEGYSVSREKKESFPLTVTSAQKNPTAFYLCASSPYRARDEKLFFGSGTQLSVL.

The chain employs TRBV7-8 and TRBJ1-5; D remains unclear. Trimming cost V 2 bases and J 0 bases, with 8 bases left between them. CDR1 and CDR2 from the germline V gene are SGHVS and FQNEAQ. The CDR3 consists of 15 residues. The CDR3 nucleotides are TGTGCCAGCAGCTTACTCGGTCATAGCAATCAGCCCCAGCATTTT. Its translation: CASSLLGHSNQPQHF.

This clone occurred a few times. This chain joins TRBV15 and TRBJ1-2; the match to TRBD1 covers 8 bases. The CDR3 runs 15 residues. CDR1 and CDR2 (germline): LNHNV, YYDKDF (reference sequence). J lost 7 bases, V lost 3 bases, and 10 bases had no gene match. The CDR3 protein is CATSRGRTGLFGYTF. The CDR3 DNA sequence: TGTGCCACCAGCAGGGGTCGGACAGGGCTTTTTGGCTACACCTTC.

In this sample, this clone turned up once. The J gene is TRBJ1-6, the V gene TRBV6-5, with a weak D call TRBD1 (5 bases). The CDR3 sequence is 16 residues long. V was shortened by 2 bases and J by 12 bases, with 20 bases between the two germline ends. Germline values: CDR1 MNHEY, CDR2 SVGAGI. The chain's CDR3 is CASSYGLSQLGGPLHF. DNA of the CDR3: TGTGCCAGCAGTTACGGTTTATCTCAACTGGGGGGACCCCTCCACTTT.

The V gene is TRBV28, the J gene TRBJ1-1; D is undetermined. V was shortened by 2 bases and J by 0 bases, with 10 bases between the two germline ends. Germline V lookup: CDR1 MDHEN, CDR2 SYDVKM. This CDR3 has 15 amino acids. CDR3 DNA: TGTGCCAGCAGTTTACTCTGGGAGGTGAACACTGAAGCTTTCTTT. It specifies CASSLLWEVNTEAFF.

This clone occurred once. The chain recombines TRBV6-5 with TRBJ2-4; 11 nucleotides agree with TRBD1. After removal of 5 bases from V and 9 bases from J, the junction contained 9 bases not matched to a gene. Germline lookup yields CDR1 MNHEY and CDR2 SVGAGI. The CDR3 length is 15 residues. This chain's CDR3 is CASSTRDRGLGIQYF. CDR3 nucleotides: TGTGCCAGCAGTACCCGGGACAGGGGGTTGGGCATTCAGTACTTC.

V usage is TRBV6-4 and J usage is TRBJ2-3; D might be TRBD2 (7 bases). Germline CDR1 and CDR2: MRHNA and SNTAGT. The V gene lost 4 bases and the J gene lost 6 bases, with 17 bases spanning the gap. The CDR3 runs to 15 residues. CDR3 nucleotide sequence: TGTGCCAGCAGTGCGGGGGGCGGAGGTTCGGATACGCAGTATTTT. It encodes CASSAGGGGSDTQYF.

As for this clone: A junction boundary mismatches the germline segment, possibly from a read error. Here the CDR3 reads CASSDGTTPWF. The CDR3 DNA is TGTGCCAGCAGTGATGGAACGACTCCTTGGTTC. This chain links TRBV6-4 with TRBJ1-2; no reliable D call. From germline, CDR1 is MRHNA and CDR2 SNTAGT. There are 11 residues in the CDR3.

This clone was observed a single time. J is TRBJ1-1 and V is TRBV28; TRBD1 aligns across 9 bases. The length of the CDR3 is 15 residues. CDR1 is MDHEN and CDR2 is SYDVKM in the germline V gene. V lost 1 base to trimming and J lost 2 bases; unmatched junction nucleotides: 2. The CDR3 sequence: CASSLLQGANTEAFF. The CDR3 region has the DNA TGTGCCAGCAGTTTATTACAGGGGGCCAACACTGAAGCTTTCTTT. The variable domain in full, completed from reference TRBV28 and TRBJ1-1, reads DVKVTQSSRYLVKRTGEKVFLECVQDMDHENMFWYRQDPGLGLRLIYFSYDVKMKEKGDIPEGYSVSREKKERFSLILESASTNQTSMYLCASSLLQGANTEAFFGQGTRLTVV.

Here the CDR3 DNA reads TGTGCCAGCAGCCCCACAGGGGGCGCCTATGGCTACACCTTC. This encodes CASSPTGGAYGYTF. V usage is TRBV9 and J usage is TRBJ1-2, with 9 bases lining up with TRBD1. The germline V gene has CDR1 SGDLS and CDR2 YYNGEE. This CDR3 contains 14 residues. The V and J ends lost 4 bases and 4 bases, in that order; junction bases with no gene match: 5.

This chain connects TRBV7-8 to TRBJ2-1, with unresolved D. CDR1 SGHVS and CDR2 FQNEAQ come from the germline V gene. V was pared by 1 base and J by 14 bases, with 9 bases between. The CDR3 spans 11 residues. This CDR3 reads CASSLEELKFF. For the CDR3, the DNA is TGTGCCAGCAGCTTAGAGGAGTTAAAGTTCTTC.

V is TRBV28 and J is TRBJ2-1, with D perhaps TRBD2 (7 bases). V was pared by 4 bases and J by 2 bases, with 15 bases between. This CDR3 is 16 amino acids long. Germline V gene sequence: CDR1 MDHEN, CDR2 SYDVKM. CDR3 amino acids: CASSSRRGAPYNEQFF. The CDR3 nucleotides are TGTGCCAGCAGTTCCCGACGGGGGGCCCCCTACAATGAGCAGTTCTTC.

This clone showed up just a few times. The chain employs TRBV19 and TRBJ1-2; D unresolved. Germline loops: CDR1 LNHDA, CDR2 SQIVND (reference sequence). Trimming left V 3 bases short and J 2 bases short, with 13 bases between. The CDR3 has 15 amino acids. The chain's CDR3 is CASSIFTAENYGYTF. Here the CDR3 DNA reads TGTGCCAGTAGTATTTTTACAGCAGAAAACTATGGCTACACCTTC.

The chain combines TRBV3-1 (or the pseudogene TRBV3-2) with TRBJ2-7; 7 bases are shared with TRBD2. J was trimmed by 5 bases and V by 4 bases; bases with no gene match: 5. CDR3 size: 13 residues. Germline V gives CDR1 LGHDT, CDR2 YNNKEL (reference sequence). The CDR3 spells CASSPPGRDEQYF. The CDR3 DNA reads TGTGCCAGCAGCCCGCCGGGGAGGGACGAGCAGTACTTC.

The genes are TRBV3-1 (or the pseudogene TRBV3-2) and TRBJ2-3; 8 positions agree with TRBD2. Unmatched junction bases numbered 9, after V lost 1 base and J lost 6 bases. Germline CDR1 is LGHDT and CDR2 is YNNKEL (reference sequence). CDR3 length: 16 residues. In nucleotides, the CDR3 is TGTGCCAGCAGCCAAGGGGGTAGGACTAGCATTGATACGCAGTATTTT. It encodes CASSQGGRTSIDTQYF.

The chain employs TRBV6-1 and TRBJ2-3; 7 bases match TRBD2. Germline V gene lookup returns CDR1 MNHNS and CDR2 SASEGT. Germline trimming cut 2 bases from V and 4 bases from J; bases unmatched to any gene: 9. The CDR3 is 16 residues long. Here the CDR3 reads CASSERGGSGPDTQYF. The CDR3 bases are TGTGCCAGCAGTGAACGTGGCGGGAGTGGGCCAGATACGCAGTATTTT.

The V call is TRBV6-1, the J call TRBJ2-7; 7 nucleotides line up with TRBD2. The CDR3 has 16 amino acids. V dropped 0 bases and J dropped 0; count of bases not matched to a gene: 5. Germline V gives CDR1 MNHNS, CDR2 SASEGT. Here the CDR3 reads CASSEALAGYSYEQYF. CDR3 nucleotide sequence: TGTGCCAGCAGTGAAGCTTTAGCGGGCTACTCCTACGAGCAGTACTTC.

The rearrangement uses TRBV7-9 and TRBJ2-5; no clear D. Trimming cost V 3 bases and J 5 bases, with 22 bases left between them. The germline CDR1 and CDR2 sequences are SEHNR and FQNEAQ (reference sequence). The CDR3 totals 17 residues. The CDR3: CASSFPRSVAGHETQYF. CDR3 in DNA: TGTGCCAGCAGCTTCCCGCGCTCGGTGGCAGGCCATGAGACCCAGTACTTC.

The V call is TRBV7-9, the J call TRBJ2-3; D not certain. There are 15 residues in the CDR3. The germline CDR1 and CDR2 sequences are SEHNR and FQNEAQ (reference sequence). V gave up 1 base and J gave up 3 bases, with 11 bases separating them. CDR3 loop: CASSLVRGPTDTQYF. The CDR3 DNA sequence: TGTGCCAGCAGCTTAGTTCGCGGCCCGACAGATACGCAGTATTTT.